The 10 T cell receptor beta chains reported below all come from one sample, sequenced in a study of regulatory T cells in long-lasting Graves disease. Time point given: persistent/refractory GD, antithyroid drugs over 5 years with positive TRAb. The TCR library used RNA extracted from PBMCs. The authors built TCR beta libraries using iRepertoire HTBI primers and Arm-PCR of CDR3 regions. TCRdb passed the multiplex PCR reads through MiXCR, listing each CDR3 protein once. In the table there are roughly 450,000 distinct CDR3 sequences, roughly 22% of which are singletons. The sample consisted of peripheral blood mononuclear cells (PBMCs), taken when the disease was refractory, from a patient treated with antithyroid drugs. Receptor source: a female donor with Graves disease.

This clonotype was seen many times. The genes are TRBV6-5 and TRBJ2-5, with no clear D. Deletions cut 0 bases from V and 5 bases from J, with 4 bases between. Germline values: CDR1 MNHEY, CDR2 SVGAGI. The CDR3 spans 12 residues. As DNA, the CDR3 is TGTGCCAGCAGTTACTCAACGGAGACCCAGTACTTC. It codes for CASSYSTETQYF.

This clonotype was seen ten or more times. The rearrangement uses TRBV25-1 and TRBJ1-5; D call uncertain. V gave up 8 bases and J gave up 4 bases, with 12 bases separating them. The CDR3 is 13 residues long. Germline V gene lookup returns CDR1 MGHDK and CDR2 SYGVNS. The CDR3 nucleotides are TGTGCCAGCGGAACCGTTGTTAATCAGCCCCAGCATTTT. Its translation is CASGTVVNQPQHF.

This clonotype has a handful of counts. The chain links TRBV5-6 to TRBJ1-5, with D unclear. Trimming took 2 bases from V and 7 from J, leaving 13 bases between them. Germline V gives CDR1 SGHDT, CDR2 YYEEEE. The CDR3 runs to 14 residues. CDR3 in amino acids: CASSLGSGGQPQHF. Written as DNA, the CDR3 is TGTGCCAGCAGCTTAGGCAGCGGTGGGCAGCCCCAGCATTTT.

This clonotype was observed a handful of times. The genes are TRBV2 and TRBJ2-1; 8 bases fit TRBD2. Germline V gene lookup returns CDR1 SNHLY and CDR2 FYNNEI. V shed 8 bases, J shed 4 bases, and the junction held 13 bases outside the gene matches. The CDR3 is 16 residues long. CDR3 in DNA: TGTGCCAGCGACCCCTATTTGAGCGGGAGTTACAATGAGCAGTTCTTC. It yields the protein CASDPYLSGSYNEQFF. Combining the CDR3 with reference TRBV2 and TRBJ2-1 gives the whole variable domain EPEVTQTPSHQVTQMGQEVILRCVPISNHLYFYWYRQILGQKVEFLVSFYNNEISEKSEIFDDQFSVERPDGSNFTLKIRSTKLEDSAMYFCASDPYLSGSYNEQFFGPGTRLTVL.

A few counts support this clonotype. This chain uses TRBV19 with TRBJ2-4, with 9 bases that match TRBD1. Germline V gives CDR1 LNHDA, CDR2 SQIVND (reference sequence). J lost 4 bases, V lost 5 bases, and 6 bases had no gene match. This CDR3 spans 15 amino acids. The CDR3 is CASSVTGGVKNIQYF. The DNA of the CDR3 is TGTGCCAGTAGTGTCACAGGGGGCGTAAAAAACATTCAGTACTTC.

In its sample, this clonotype was seen many times. This sequence joins TRBV28 and TRBJ2-7; D remains ambiguous. V lost 1 base, J lost 3 bases, and 16 bases lay in between. Germline loops: CDR1 MDHEN, CDR2 SYDVKM. The CDR3 covers 16 residues. The CDR3 protein is CASSLSFLGRNYEQYF. As DNA, the CDR3 is TGTGCCAGCAGTTTATCCTTCTTGGGCAGGAACTACGAGCAGTACTTC.

The chain uses TRBV20-1 and TRBJ1-5, with D tentatively TRBD1 (6 bases). Trimming left V 5 bases short and J 4 bases short, with 9 bases between. CDR1 DFQATT and CDR2 SNEGSKA come from the germline V gene (reference sequence). The CDR3 runs 12 residues. DNA for the CDR3: TGCAGTGCTCAAACAGGGAATCAGCCCCAGCATTTT. It yields the protein CSAQTGNQPQHF.

On this clonotype: A clone one base away is much larger, so this may be a read error. V gene TRBV24-1 combines with J gene TRBJ1-1; the D is unclear. The CDR3 runs 13 residues. CDR1 is KGHDR and CDR2 is SFDVKD in the germline V gene. The CDR3 reads CATSGPVQTEALF. In nucleotides, the CDR3 is TGTGCCACCAGTGGGCCGGTACAGACTGAAGCTCTCTTT.

This clonotype showed up just a few times. The rearrangement links TRBV11-2 to TRBJ1-2; possibly TRBD1 for D (6 bases). Trimming took 5 bases from V and 0 from J, leaving 10 bases between them. This CDR3 contains 14 residues. Looked up from germline, CDR1 is SGHAT and CDR2 is FQNNGV. CDR3 nucleotide sequence: TGTGCCAGCAGCATGGACAGCACTAACTATGGCTACACCTTC. It codes for CASSMDSTNYGYTF.

This clonotype was observed a few times. The V gene is TRBV7-9, the J gene TRBJ2-2; D is ambiguous. The germline gives CDR1 SEHNR, CDR2 FQNEAQ (reference sequence). V lost 1 base, J lost 4 bases, and 13 bases lay in between. This CDR3 region has 16 residues. The CDR3 spells CASSLGPRLSTGELFF. CDR3 DNA: TGTGCCAGCAGCTTAGGACCCAGGCTCAGCACCGGGGAGCTGTTTTTT. Variable domain in full (rest from reference TRBV7-9 and TRBJ2-2): DTGVSQNPRHKITKRGQNVTFRCDPISEHNRLYWYRQTLGQGPEFLTYFQNEAQLEKSRLLSDRFSAERPKGSFSTLEIQRTEQGDSAMYLCASSLGPRLSTGELFFGEGSRLTVL.